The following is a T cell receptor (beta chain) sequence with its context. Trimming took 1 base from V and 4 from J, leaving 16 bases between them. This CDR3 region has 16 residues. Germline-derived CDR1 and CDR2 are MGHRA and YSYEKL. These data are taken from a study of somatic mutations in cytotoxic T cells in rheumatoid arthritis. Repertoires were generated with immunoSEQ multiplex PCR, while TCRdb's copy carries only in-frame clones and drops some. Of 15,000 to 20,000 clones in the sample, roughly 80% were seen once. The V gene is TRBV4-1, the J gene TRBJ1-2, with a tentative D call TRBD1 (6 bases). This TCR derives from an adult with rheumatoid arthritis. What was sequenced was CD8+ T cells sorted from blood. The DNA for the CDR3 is TGCGCCAGCAGCCAAGTGTCTGGGGGCGAGGGCTATGGCTACACCTTC. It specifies CASSQVSGGEGYGYTF.